This TCR beta chain was captured by sequencing in a study of T-cell reconstitution after alpha-beta-depleted transplantation in children. This sample's TCRbeta library carried unique molecular identifier barcodes. TCRdb recomputed calls from the PCR reads with MiXCR, one row per CDR3 protein. Of fewer than 550,000 distinct CDR3 sequences listed, about 10% are singletons. Only a few counts were recorded for this clonotype. Its antigen is unidentified. Broader study findings: Among T cells one year after transplant, newly produced cells accounted for most counts and diversity. Several hundred expanded graft clones reportedly gave rise to the alpha-beta T cells present about two months after transplant.

This sequence was found in a female patient aged 2 to 10 who had a stem cell transplant for aplastic anemia, so the T cells may come from the graft donor. Sequences were derived from PBMCs, mostly from graft donor cells, sampled 180 days after TCRalphabeta/CD19-depleted stem cell transplant.

The CDR3 spells CASSRYGTDEKLFF. CDR3 in DNA: TGTGCCAGCAGTCGATATGGGACGGATGAAAAACTGTTTTTT. The chain recombines TRBV27 with TRBJ1-4; tentatively, D is TRBD1 (5 bases). V was shortened by 5 bases and J by 6 bases, with 13 bases between the two germline ends. This CDR3 is 14 amino acids long. Germline V gene sequence: CDR1 MNHEY, CDR2 SMNVEV (reference sequence).